The 2 T cell receptor beta chains presented below share a single source sample, sequenced in a study of cytomegalovirus exposure and HLA in healthy donors. Here immunoSEQ multiplex PCR was the method, and the copy in TCRdb shows in-frame clones only, minus some. Here the sample spans about 220,000 clones, under 95% being singletons. The sample comprised PBMCs. These receptors were taken from a woman aged 18-35 years in good health and CMV-seronegative.

The genes are TRBV27 and TRBJ1-2; D might be TRBD1 (5 bases). With 5 bases removed from V and 3 bases from J, the gap between germline ends came to 13 bases. From germline, CDR1 is MNHEY and CDR2 SMNVEV (reference sequence). CDR3 length: 14 residues. The DNA for the CDR3 is TGTGCCAGCAGTCCGCAGGGCCTATACTATGGCTACACCTTC. It encodes CASSPQGLYYGYTF.

The chain is built from TRBV28 and TRBJ2-7; 11 bases are a match to TRBD2. This CDR3 spans 15 amino acids. Germline CDR1 reads MDHEN; CDR2 reads SYDVKM. The trim removed 6 bases at V and 3 bases at J, leaving 7 bases unmatched. CDR3 sequence: CASSFLAGGDYEQYF. The CDR3 nucleotides read TGTGCCAGCAGCTTCCTAGCGGGAGGAGACTACGAGCAGTACTTC.